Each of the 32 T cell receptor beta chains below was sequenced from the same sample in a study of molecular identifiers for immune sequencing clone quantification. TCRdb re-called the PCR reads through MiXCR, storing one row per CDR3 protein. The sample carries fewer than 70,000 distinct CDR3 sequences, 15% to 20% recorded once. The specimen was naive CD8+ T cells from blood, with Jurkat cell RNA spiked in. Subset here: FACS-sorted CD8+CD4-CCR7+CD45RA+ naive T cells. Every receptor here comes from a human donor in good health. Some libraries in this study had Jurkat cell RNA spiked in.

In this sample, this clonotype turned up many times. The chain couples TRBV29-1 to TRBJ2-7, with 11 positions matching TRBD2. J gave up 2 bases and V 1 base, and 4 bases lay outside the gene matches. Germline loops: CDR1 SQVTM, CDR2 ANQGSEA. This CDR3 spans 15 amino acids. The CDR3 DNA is TGCAGCGTTGAAGGACTAGCGGGAAGTGCCTACGAGCAGTACTTC. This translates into CSVEGLAGSAYEQYF.

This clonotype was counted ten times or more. CDR3 in amino acids: CASSQESGTSGYEQYF. CDR3 DNA sequence: TGTGCCAGCAGCCAAGAATCCGGGACTAGCGGGTACGAGCAGTACTTC. The rearrangement uses TRBV3-1 and TRBJ2-7; 12 bases are shared with TRBD2. Germline CDR1 and CDR2: LGHDT and YNNKEL (reference sequence). The length of the CDR3 is 16 residues. V shed 0 bases and J 4 bases; nucleotides not matched to a gene: 4.

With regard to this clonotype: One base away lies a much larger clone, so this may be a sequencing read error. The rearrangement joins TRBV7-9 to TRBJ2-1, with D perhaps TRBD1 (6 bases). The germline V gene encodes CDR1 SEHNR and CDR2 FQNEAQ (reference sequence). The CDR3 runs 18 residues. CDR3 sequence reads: CASIFPTGYSESCNEQFF. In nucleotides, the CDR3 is TGTGCCAGCATCTTCCCCACAGGGTACTCCGAATCCTGCAATGAGCAGTTCTTC.

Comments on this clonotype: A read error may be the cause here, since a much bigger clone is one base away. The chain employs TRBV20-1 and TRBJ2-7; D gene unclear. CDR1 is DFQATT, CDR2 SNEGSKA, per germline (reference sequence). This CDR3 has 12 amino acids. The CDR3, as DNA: TGCGGTGCTAGGCAGAAGTCCTACGAGCAGTACTTC. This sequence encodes CGARQKSYEQYF.

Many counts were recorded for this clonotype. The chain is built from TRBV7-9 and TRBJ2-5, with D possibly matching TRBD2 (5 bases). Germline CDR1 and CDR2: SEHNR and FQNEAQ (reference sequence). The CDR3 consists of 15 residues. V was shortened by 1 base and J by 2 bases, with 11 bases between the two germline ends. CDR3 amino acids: CASSLDGSRQETQYF. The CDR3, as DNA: TGTGCCAGCAGCTTAGATGGGAGCCGACAAGAGACCCAGTACTTC.

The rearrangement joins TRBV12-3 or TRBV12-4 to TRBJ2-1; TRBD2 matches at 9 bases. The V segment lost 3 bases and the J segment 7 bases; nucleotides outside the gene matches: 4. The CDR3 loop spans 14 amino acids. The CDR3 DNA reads TGTGCCAGCAGTTTCGCGGGAGGGGGGAATGAGCAGTTCTTC. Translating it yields CASSFAGGGNEQFF.

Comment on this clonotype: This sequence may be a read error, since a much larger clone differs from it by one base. CDR3 amino acids: CASSFIYPPATGGYF. CDR3 DNA: TGTGCCAGCAGTTTTATCTACCCCCCTGCGACAGGGGGGTACTTC. The chain uses TRBV12-3 or TRBV12-4 and TRBJ2-4, with 9 nucleotides matching TRBD1. This CDR3 contains 15 residues. V shed 3 bases and J 15 bases; nucleotides not matched to a gene: 15.

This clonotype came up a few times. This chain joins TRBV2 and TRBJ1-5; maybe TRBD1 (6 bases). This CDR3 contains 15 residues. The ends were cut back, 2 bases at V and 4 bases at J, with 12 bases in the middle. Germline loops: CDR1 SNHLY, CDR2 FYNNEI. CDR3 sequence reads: CASSERTVKNQPQHF. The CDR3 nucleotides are TGTGCCAGCAGTGAACGGACAGTGAAAAATCAGCCCCAGCATTTT.

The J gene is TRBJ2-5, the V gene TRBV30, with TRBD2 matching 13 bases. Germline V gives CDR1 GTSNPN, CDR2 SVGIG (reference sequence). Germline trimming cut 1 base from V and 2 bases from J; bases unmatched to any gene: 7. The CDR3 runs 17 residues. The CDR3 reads CAWSDTSGRVEQETQYF. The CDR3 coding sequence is TGTGCCTGGAGTGACACTAGCGGGAGGGTGGAGCAAGAGACCCAGTACTTC.

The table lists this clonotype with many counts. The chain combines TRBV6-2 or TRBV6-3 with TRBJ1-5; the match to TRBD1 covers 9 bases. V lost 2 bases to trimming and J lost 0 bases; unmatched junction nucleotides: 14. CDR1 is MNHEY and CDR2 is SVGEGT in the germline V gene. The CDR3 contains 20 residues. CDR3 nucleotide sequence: TGTGCCAGCAGTTACCGGCGGACAGGGGAAAACTTCTATAGCAATCAGCCCCAGCATTTT. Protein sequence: CASSYRRTGENFYSNQPQHF.

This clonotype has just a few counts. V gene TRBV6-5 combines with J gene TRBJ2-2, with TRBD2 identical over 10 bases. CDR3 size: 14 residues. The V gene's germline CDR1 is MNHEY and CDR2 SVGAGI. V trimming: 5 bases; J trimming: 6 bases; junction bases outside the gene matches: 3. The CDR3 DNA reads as TGTGCCAGCAGTGCCGGGACTAGCGCCGGGGAGCTGTTTTTT. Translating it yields CASSAGTSAGELFF.

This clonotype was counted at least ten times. CDR3 bases: TGTGCCAGCAGTGAAACTAGCTACAGCACAGATACGCAGTATTTT. Amino acids: CASSETSYSTDTQYF. The J gene is TRBJ2-3, the V gene TRBV6-6, with D possibly TRBD2 on 6 matching bases. V lost 5 bases to trimming and J lost 0 bases, with 12 bases between them. There are 15 residues in the CDR3. The V gene's germline CDR1 is MNHNY and CDR2 SVGAGI (reference sequence).

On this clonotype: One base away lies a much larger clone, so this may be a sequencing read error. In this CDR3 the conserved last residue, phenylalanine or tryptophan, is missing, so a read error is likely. CDR3 bases: TGTGCCAGCAGTGCGTGGGGCGATCAGCCCCAGCATTCT. Translation gives CASSAWGDQPQHS. The chain is built from TRBV2 and TRBJ1-5, with D perhaps TRBD1 (5 bases). Between the trimmed V and J ends, which lost 4 bases and 5 bases, there was a span of 9 bases. The germline V gene encodes CDR1 SNHLY and CDR2 FYNNEI. This CDR3 has 13 residues.

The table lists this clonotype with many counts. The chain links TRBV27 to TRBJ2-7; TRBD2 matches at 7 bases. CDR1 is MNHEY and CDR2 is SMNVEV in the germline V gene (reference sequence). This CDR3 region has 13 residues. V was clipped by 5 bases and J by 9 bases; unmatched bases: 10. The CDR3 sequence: CASSPTGLGWQYF. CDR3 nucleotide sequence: TGTGCCAGCAGTCCCACCGGACTAGGCTGGCAGTACTTC.

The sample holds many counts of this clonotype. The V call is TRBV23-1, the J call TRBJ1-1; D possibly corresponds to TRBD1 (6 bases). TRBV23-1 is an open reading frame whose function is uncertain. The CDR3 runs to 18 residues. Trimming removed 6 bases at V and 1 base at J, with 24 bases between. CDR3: CASSTPGTLLGQNTEAFF. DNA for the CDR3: TGCGCCAGCAGCACCCCCGGGACACTTCTTGGGCAGAACACTGAAGCTTTCTTT.

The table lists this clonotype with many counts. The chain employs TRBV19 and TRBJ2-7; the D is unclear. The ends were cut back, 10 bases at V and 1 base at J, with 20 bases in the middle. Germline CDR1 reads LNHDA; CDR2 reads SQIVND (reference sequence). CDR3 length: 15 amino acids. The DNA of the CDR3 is TGTGCCACCCTAGGCCTCACGGAGTCTTCCTACGAGCAGTACTTC. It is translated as CATLGLTESSYEQYF.

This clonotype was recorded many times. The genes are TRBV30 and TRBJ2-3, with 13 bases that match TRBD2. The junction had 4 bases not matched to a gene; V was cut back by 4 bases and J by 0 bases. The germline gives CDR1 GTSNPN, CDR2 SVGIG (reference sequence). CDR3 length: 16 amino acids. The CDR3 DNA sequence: TGTGCCTGGACTAAGGGACTAGCGGGAAGCACAGATACGCAGTATTTT. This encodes CAWTKGLAGSTDTQYF.

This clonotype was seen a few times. In DNA form, the CDR3 reads TGTGCCAGCAGCTCACCCCTAGCTCCCAATGAGCAGTTCTTC. Translated, it gives CASSSPLAPNEQFF. J is TRBJ2-1 and V is TRBV5-5, with a weak D call TRBD2 (5 bases). This CDR3 is built from 14 residues. Germline V gene sequence: CDR1 SGHKS, CDR2 YYEKEE (reference sequence). V lost 3 bases to trimming and J lost 6 bases, with 13 bases between them.

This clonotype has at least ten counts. The CDR3 DNA follows: TGTGCCAGCAGTTTATCGATTGCCGGGTTCCGGGAGCAGTACTTC. Its protein is CASSLSIAGFREQYF. This chain connects TRBV27 to TRBJ2-7; D call uncertain. This CDR3 has 15 residues. The V and J ends lost 0 bases and 7 bases respectively, with 16 bases between them. The V gene's germline CDR1 is MNHEY and CDR2 SMNVEV (reference sequence).

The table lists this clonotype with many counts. The CDR3 here is CASSNQRADYEQYF. CDR3 DNA: TGTGCCAGTAGTAATCAGCGGGCTGATTACGAGCAGTACTTC. V usage is TRBV19 and J usage is TRBJ2-7; a weak D match, TRBD2 (6 bases). V was pared by 4 bases and J by 4 bases, with 14 bases between. CDR3 length: 14 amino acids. In germline, CDR1 is LNHDA, CDR2 SQIVND (reference sequence).

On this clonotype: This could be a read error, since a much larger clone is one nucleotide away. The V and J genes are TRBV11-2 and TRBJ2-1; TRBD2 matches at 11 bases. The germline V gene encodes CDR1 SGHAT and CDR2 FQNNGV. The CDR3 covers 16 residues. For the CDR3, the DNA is TGTGCCAGCAGCCTAGGGACTAGCGGACAATACAATGAGCTGTTCTTC. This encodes CASSLGTSGQYNELFF.

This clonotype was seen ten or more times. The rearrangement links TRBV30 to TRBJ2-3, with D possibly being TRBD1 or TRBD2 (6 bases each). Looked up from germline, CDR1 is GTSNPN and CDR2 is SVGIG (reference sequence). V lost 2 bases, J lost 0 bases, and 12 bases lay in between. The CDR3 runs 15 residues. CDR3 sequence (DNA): TGTGCCTGGAGTAGGGGGGAATCTAGCACAGATACGCAGTATTTT. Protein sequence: CAWSRGESSTDTQYF.

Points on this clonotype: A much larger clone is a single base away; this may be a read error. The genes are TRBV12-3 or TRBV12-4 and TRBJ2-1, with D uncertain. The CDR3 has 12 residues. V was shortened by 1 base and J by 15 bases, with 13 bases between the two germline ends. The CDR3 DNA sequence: TGTGCCAGCAGTTTAGATATGTCGAGCGCGTTCTTC. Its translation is CASSLDMSSAFF.

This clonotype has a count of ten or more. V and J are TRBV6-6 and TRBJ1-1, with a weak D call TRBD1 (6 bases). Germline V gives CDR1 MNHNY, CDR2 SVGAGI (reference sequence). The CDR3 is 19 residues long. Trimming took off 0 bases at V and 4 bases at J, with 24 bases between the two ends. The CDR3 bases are TGTGCCAGCAGTTACTCGACCATAGGACAGAAAAATTGGGGCACTGAAGCTTTCTTT. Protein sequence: CASSYSTIGQKNWGTEAFF.

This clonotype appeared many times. The CDR3 loop reads CSARDEAGGYEQFF. CDR3 DNA sequence: TGCAGTGCTAGAGATGAAGCGGGAGGGTATGAGCAGTTCTTC. This chain links TRBV20-1 with TRBJ2-1, with 10 bases fitting TRBD2. There are 14 residues in the CDR3. The germline V gene has CDR1 DFQATT and CDR2 SNEGSKA (reference sequence). V dropped 0 bases and J dropped 8; count of bases not matched to a gene: 4.

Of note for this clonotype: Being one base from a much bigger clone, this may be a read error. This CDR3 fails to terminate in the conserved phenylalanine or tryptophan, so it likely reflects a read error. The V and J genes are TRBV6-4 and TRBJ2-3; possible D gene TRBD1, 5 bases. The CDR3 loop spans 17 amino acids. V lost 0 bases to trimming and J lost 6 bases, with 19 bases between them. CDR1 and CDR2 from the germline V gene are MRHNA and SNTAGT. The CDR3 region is CASSDSFGLGHLDTQYL. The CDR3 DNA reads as TGTGCCAGCAGTGACTCCTTCGGGCTCGGACACCTTGATACGCAGTATCTT.

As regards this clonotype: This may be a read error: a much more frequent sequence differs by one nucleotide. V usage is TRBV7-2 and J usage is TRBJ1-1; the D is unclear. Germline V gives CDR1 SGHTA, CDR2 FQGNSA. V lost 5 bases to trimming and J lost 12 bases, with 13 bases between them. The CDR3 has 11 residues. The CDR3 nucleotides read TGTGCCAGCAGCCGGGGAACCGAGCCTTTCTTT. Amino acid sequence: CASSRGTEPFF.

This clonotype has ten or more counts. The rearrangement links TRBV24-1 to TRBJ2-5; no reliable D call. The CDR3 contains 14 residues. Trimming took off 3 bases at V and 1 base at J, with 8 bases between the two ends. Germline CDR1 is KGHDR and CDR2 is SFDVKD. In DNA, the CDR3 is TGTGCCACCAGTGATCCCCGGGCCCAAGAGACCCAGTACTTC. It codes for CATSDPRAQETQYF.

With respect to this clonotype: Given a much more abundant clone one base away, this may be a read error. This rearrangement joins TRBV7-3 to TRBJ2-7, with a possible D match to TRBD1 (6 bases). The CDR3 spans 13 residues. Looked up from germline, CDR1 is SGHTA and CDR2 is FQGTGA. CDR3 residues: CASSLRDNYEPYF. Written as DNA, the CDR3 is TGTGCCAGCAGCCTCCGGGACAACTACGAGCCGTACTTC.

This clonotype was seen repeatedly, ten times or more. CDR3 sequence: CASSWAGGTEAFF. The CDR3, as DNA: TGCGCCAGCAGCTGGGCAGGGGGTACTGAAGCTTTCTTT. The V gene is TRBV5-1, the J gene TRBJ1-1; 7 nucleotides agree with TRBD1. The junction had 4 bases not matched to a gene; V was cut back by 3 bases and J by 5 bases. Looked up from germline, CDR1 is SGHRS and CDR2 is YFSETQ. The CDR3 is 13 amino acids.

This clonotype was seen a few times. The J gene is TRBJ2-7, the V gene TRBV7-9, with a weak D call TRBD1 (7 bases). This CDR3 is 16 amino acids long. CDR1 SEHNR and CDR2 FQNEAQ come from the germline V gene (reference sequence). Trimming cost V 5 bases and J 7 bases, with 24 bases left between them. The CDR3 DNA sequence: TGTGCCAGCAGCCCGCTTGGCGAAGGGGGCGCGGGGGAGCAGTACTTC. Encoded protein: CASSPLGEGGAGEQYF.

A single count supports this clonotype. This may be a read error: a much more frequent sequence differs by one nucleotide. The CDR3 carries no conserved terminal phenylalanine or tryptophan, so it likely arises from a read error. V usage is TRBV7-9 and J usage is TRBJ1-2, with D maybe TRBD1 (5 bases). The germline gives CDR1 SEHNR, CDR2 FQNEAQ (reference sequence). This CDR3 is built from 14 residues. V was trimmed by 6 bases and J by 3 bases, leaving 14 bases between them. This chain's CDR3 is CASRGTGGDYGYTL. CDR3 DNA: TGTGCCAGCAGAGGGACGGGCGGAGACTATGGCTACACCCTC.